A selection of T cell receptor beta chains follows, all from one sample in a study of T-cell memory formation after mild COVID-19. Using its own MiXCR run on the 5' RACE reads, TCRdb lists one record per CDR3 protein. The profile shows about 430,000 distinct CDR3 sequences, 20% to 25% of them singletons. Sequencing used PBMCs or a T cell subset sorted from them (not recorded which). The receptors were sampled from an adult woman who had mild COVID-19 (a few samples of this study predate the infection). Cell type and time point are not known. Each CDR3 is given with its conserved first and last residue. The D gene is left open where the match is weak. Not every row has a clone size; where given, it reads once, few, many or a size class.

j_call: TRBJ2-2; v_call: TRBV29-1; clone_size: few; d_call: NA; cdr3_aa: CSAWPGLNTGELFF; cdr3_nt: TGCAGCGCTTGGCCGGGTCTCAACACCGGGGAGCTGTTTTTT
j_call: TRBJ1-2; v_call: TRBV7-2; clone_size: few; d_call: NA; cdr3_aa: CASSLGDGEYYGYTF; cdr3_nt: TGTGCCAGCAGCTTAGGAGACGGAGAGTACTATGGCTACACCTTC
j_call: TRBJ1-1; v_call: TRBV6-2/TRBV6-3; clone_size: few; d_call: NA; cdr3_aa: CASSRLDSLPNTEAFF; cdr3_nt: TGTGCCAGCAGCCGACTTGACAGCCTCCCTAACACTGAAGCTTTCTTT
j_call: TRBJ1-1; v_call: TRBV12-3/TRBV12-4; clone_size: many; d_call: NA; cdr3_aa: CASSSRRHMNTEAFF; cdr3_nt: TGTGCCAGCAGTTCCCGGCGACACATGAACACTGAAGCTTTCTTT
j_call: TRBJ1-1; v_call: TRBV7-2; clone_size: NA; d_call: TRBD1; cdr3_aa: CASAGQGNTEAFF; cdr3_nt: TGTGCCAGCGCCGGACAGGGTAACACTGAAGCTTTCTTT
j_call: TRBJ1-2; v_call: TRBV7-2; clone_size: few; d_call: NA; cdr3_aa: CASSLVGEGYTF; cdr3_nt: TGTGCCAGCAGCTTAGTAGGGGAGGGCTACACCTTC
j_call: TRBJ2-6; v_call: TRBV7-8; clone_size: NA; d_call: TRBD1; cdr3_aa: CASSPRWGDRDSGANVLTF; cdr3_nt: TGTGCCAGCAGCCCAAGGTGGGGGGACAGGGACTCTGGGGCCAACGTCCTGACTTTC
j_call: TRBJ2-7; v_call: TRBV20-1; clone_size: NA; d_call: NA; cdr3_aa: CSAGDVLPYEQYF; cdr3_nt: TGCAGTGCTGGGGACGTCCTTCCATACGAGCAGTACTTC
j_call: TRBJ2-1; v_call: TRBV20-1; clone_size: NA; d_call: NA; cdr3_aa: CSARPSDHEQFF; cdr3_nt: TGCAGTGCTAGGCCATCAGATCATGAGCAGTTCTTC
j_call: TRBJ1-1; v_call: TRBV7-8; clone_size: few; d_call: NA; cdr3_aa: CASSLEGGPNTEAFF; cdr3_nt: TGTGCCAGCAGCTTAGAGGGGGGCCCGAACACTGAAGCTTTCTTT
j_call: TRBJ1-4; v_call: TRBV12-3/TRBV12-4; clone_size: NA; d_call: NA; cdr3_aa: CASSGTTNEKLFF; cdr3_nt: TGTGCCAGCAGCGGAACAACTAATGAAAAACTGTTTTTT
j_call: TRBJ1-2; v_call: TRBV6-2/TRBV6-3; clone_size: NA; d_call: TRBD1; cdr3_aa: CASRHPGQGRNYGYTF; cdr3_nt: TGTGCCAGCAGACACCCGGGACAGGGCCGTAACTATGGCTACACCTTC
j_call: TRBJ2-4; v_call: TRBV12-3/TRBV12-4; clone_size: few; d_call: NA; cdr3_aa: CASSPLGGSKNIQYF; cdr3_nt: TGTGCCAGCAGCCCCTTGGGAGGATCCAAAAACATTCAGTACTTC
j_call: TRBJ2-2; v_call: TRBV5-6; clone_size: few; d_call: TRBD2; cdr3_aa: CASSMGLPNTGELFF; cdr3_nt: TGTGCCAGCAGCATGGGACTACCGAACACCGGGGAGCTGTTTTTT
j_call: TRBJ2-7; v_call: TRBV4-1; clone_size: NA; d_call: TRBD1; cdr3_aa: CASSRGQGVYEQYF; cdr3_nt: TGCGCCAGCAGCCGGGGACAGGGGGTTTACGAGCAGTACTTC
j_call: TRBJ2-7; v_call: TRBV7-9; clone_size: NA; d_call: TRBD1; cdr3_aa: CASSLGYRGPSYEQYF; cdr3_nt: TGTGCCAGCAGCTTAGGATACAGGGGGCCTTCCTACGAGCAGTACTTC
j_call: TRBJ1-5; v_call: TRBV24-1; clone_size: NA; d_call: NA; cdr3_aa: CATSAGGQPQHF; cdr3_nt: TGTGCCACCAGTGCGGGTGGTCAGCCCCAGCATTTT
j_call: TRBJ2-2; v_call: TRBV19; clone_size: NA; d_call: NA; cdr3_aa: CASSANSGTRTGELFF; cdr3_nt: TGTGCCAGTAGTGCCAACTCCGGGACCCGCACCGGGGAGCTGTTTTTT
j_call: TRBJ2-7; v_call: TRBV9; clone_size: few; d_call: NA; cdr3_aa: CASSPTRGAESYEQYF; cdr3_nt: TGTGCCAGCAGCCCCACTCGGGGGGCGGAGTCCTACGAGCAGTACTTC
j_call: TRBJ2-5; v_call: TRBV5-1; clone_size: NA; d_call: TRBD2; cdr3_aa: CASSPGVAGFQETQYF; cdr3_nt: TGCGCCAGCAGCCCCGGAGTAGCGGGATTCCAAGAGACCCAGTACTTC
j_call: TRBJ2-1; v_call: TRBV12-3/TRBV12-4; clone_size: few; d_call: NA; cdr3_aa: CASSPGGASANEQFF; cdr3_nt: TGTGCCAGCAGTCCAGGGGGGGCCTCTGCAAATGAGCAGTTCTTC
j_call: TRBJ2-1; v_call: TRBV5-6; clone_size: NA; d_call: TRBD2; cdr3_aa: CASSPIAGGPVEQFF; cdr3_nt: TGTGCCAGCAGCCCTATAGCGGGGGGGCCTGTTGAGCAGTTCTTC
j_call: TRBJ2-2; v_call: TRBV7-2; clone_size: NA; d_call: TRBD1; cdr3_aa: CASSPDRVHTGELFF; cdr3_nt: TGTGCCAGCAGCCCTGACAGGGTCCACACCGGGGAGCTGTTTTTT
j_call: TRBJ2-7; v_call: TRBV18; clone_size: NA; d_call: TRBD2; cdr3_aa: CASSHRLAGTEEQYF; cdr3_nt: TGTGCCAGCTCACATAGACTAGCGGGAACGGAAGAGCAGTACTTC
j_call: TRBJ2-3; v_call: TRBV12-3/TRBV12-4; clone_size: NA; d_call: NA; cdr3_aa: CASSFRLGEDTQYF; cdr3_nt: TGTGCCAGCAGTTTCAGACTAGGGGAGGACACGCAGTATTTT
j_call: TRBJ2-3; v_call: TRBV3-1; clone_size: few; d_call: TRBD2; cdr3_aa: CASSPVAGGTDTQYF; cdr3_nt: TGTGCCAGCAGCCCGGTAGCGGGGGGCACAGATACGCAGTATTTT
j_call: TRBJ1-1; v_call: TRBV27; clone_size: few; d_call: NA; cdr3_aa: CASSLANIPGGEAFF; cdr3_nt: TGTGCCAGCAGTTTAGCCAATATCCCCGGAGGCGAAGCTTTCTTT
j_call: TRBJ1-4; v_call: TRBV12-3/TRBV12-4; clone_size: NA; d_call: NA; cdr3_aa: CASSVALYQATNEKLFF; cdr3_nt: TGTGCCAGCAGTGTAGCCCTATACCAGGCAACTAATGAAAAACTGTTTTTT